A single sample is the source of the 21 T cell receptor beta chains below, sequenced in a study of T cell changes during pregnancy in multiple sclerosis (dated by TCRdb to between 2019 and 2020). The library was generated by the immunoSEQ multiplex PCR assay. This is the immuneACCESS table as TCRdb keeps it, with only in-frame sequences that have V and J called. A part of the clones is gone; compared with another copy, unresolved V genes explain less than half, and the rest is unexplained. For this sample there are some 29,000 clones; around nine tenths appear just once. The ten largest make up 6.2% of the sample. This specimen was CD8+ T cells from peripheral blood mononuclear cells, taken before pregnancy. These TCRs come from a female donor with multiple sclerosis, enrolled in a pregnancy study.

The genes are TRBV30 and TRBJ2-5; D uncertain. The CDR3 loop spans 13 amino acids. The V gene's germline CDR1 is GTSNPN and CDR2 SVGIG (reference sequence). V lost 3 bases to trimming and J lost 0 bases, with 8 bases between them. The CDR3: CAWRHGYQETQYF. The CDR3 DNA sequence: TGTGCCTGGAGGCACGGGTACCAAGAGACCCAGTACTTC.

This sequence joins TRBV27 and TRBJ2-5; 7 positions agree with TRBD2. The CDR3 consists of 14 residues. From germline, CDR1 is MNHEY and CDR2 SMNVEV (reference sequence). The V and J ends lost 2 bases and 2 bases, in that order; junction bases with no gene match: 2. CDR3 coding DNA: TGTGCCAGCAGTTTAGGACTAGGACAAGAGACCCAGTACTTC. It yields the protein CASSLGLGQETQYF.

The V and J genes are TRBV5-1 and TRBJ2-5; 9 bases fit TRBD2. J lost 4 bases, V lost 7 bases, and 14 bases had no gene match. This CDR3 is built from 16 residues. The germline CDR1 and CDR2 sequences are SGHRS and YFSETQ. CDR3 region: CASALSVAGEGETQYF. DNA of the CDR3: TGCGCCAGCGCCCTTTCAGTAGCGGGAGAGGGAGAGACCCAGTACTTC.

As regards this clone: Other DNA sequences from this sample encode an identical CDR3 as well. The chain joins TRBV4-3 to TRBJ2-7; D is possibly TRBD2 (5 bases). V lost 0 bases, J lost 2 bases, and 8 bases lay in between. CDR3 length equals 14 residues. The germline CDR1 and CDR2 sequences are LGHNA and YSLEER. The CDR3 bases are TGCGCCAGCAGCCAAGACCCGGGGACCTACGAGCAGTACTTC. Translated, it gives CASSQDPGTYEQYF.

J is TRBJ2-4 and V is TRBV6-1; D possibly corresponds to TRBD1 (5 bases). This CDR3 contains 14 residues. V lost 7 bases to trimming and J lost 0 bases, with 10 bases between them. The V gene's germline CDR1 is MNHNS and CDR2 SASEGT. The CDR3 reads CASTTVLAKNIQYF. CDR3 in DNA: TGTGCCAGCACGACAGTGCTAGCCAAAAACATTCAGTACTTC.

The chain couples TRBV9 to TRBJ2-5; 9 bases are shared with TRBD2. The V and J ends lost 4 bases and 4 bases, in that order; junction bases with no gene match: 8. Germline loops: CDR1 SGDLS, CDR2 YYNGEE. The CDR3 is 15 amino acids. The CDR3 DNA sequence: TGTGCCAGCAGCAAGAGCGGGAGGAATCCAGAGACCCAGTACTTC. This encodes CASSKSGRNPETQYF. Full variable domain (outside the CDR3, taken from reference TRBV9 and TRBJ2-5): DSGVTQTPKHLITATGQRVTLRCSPRSGDLSVYWYQQSLDQGLQFLIQYYNGEERAKGNILERFSAQQFPDLHSELNLSSLELGDSALYFCASSKSGRNPETQYFGPGTRLLVL.

The V call is TRBV19, the J call TRBJ2-1, with D unclear. Germline assignment: CDR1 LNHDA and CDR2 SQIVND (reference sequence). V lost 3 bases and J lost 3, with 21 bases in between. This CDR3 has 18 residues. CDR3 amino acids: CASSIPWWLVLLYNEQFF. CDR3 in DNA: TGTGCCAGTAGTATCCCTTGGTGGCTAGTTCTACTCTACAATGAGCAGTTCTTC.

J is TRBJ2-2 and V is TRBV7-9; 8 nucleotides line up with TRBD2. This CDR3 contains 16 residues. Germline V lookup: CDR1 SEHNR, CDR2 FQNEAQ (reference sequence). The V gene end was trimmed by 1 base and the J gene end by 5 bases; junction bases not matched to a gene: 6. CDR3 sequence reads: CASSLVPSGSTGELFF. For the CDR3, the DNA is TGTGCCAGCAGCTTAGTCCCCAGCGGGAGTACCGGGGAGCTGTTTTTT.

V gene TRBV7-9 combines with J gene TRBJ2-1; 8 bases match TRBD2. V lost 5 bases, J lost 6 bases, and 12 bases stayed unmatched. The CDR3 length is 16 residues. Germline V CDR1 and CDR2: SEHNR, FQNEAQ (reference sequence). The CDR3 spells CASSPSTSGRFNEQFF. In DNA form, the CDR3 reads TGTGCCAGCAGCCCGTCTACTAGCGGAAGATTCAATGAGCAGTTCTTC.

The rearrangement links TRBV11-3 to TRBJ2-2, with TRBD1 matching over 7 bases. Trimming removed 4 bases from V and 2 bases from J; junction bases left unmatched: 10. CDR3 size: 17 residues. CDR1 SGHNT and CDR2 YENEEA come from the germline V gene. The CDR3 DNA follows: TGTGCCAGCAGCTCTCACGGGACAGCCCTTAACACCGGGGAGCTGTTTTTT. Amino acid sequence: CASSSHGTALNTGELFF.

The V and J genes are TRBV4-3 and TRBJ2-3; 13 nucleotides match TRBD2. The germline gives CDR1 LGHNA, CDR2 YSLEER. The CDR3 is 17 residues long. The trim removed 1 base at V and 5 bases at J, leaving 6 bases unmatched. This chain's CDR3 is CASSQVELAGGRDTQYF. The CDR3 DNA reads as TGCGCCAGCAGCCAAGTCGAACTAGCGGGAGGGAGAGATACGCAGTATTTT.

This clone was seen a single time. The chain recombines TRBV4-2 with TRBJ2-3; 9 nucleotides line up with TRBD2. V trimming: 4 bases; J trimming: 5 bases; junction bases outside the gene matches: 13. Germline V gene sequence: CDR1 LGHNA, CDR2 YNFKEQ. The CDR3 extends over 17 amino acids. The CDR3 nucleotides are TGTGCCAGCAGCCCTTATAGCGGGAGACCCCAGGGAGATACGCAGTATTTT. It codes for CASSPYSGRPQGDTQYF.

The chain links TRBV4-2 to TRBJ2-2; TRBD2 aligns across 9 bases. The CDR3 contains 16 residues. Per germline, CDR1 LGHNA and CDR2 YNFKEQ. V dropped 4 bases and J dropped 4; count of bases not matched to a gene: 7. CDR3 loop: CASSPSSGTVTGELFF. The CDR3 DNA follows: TGTGCCAGCAGCCCCTCTAGCGGGACCGTCACCGGGGAGCTGTTTTTT.

The chain employs TRBV29-1 and TRBJ2-7; D ambiguous. The length of the CDR3 is 13 residues. Trimming left V 3 bases short and J 2 bases short, with 11 bases between. The germline CDR1 and CDR2 sequences are SQVTM and ANQGSEA. This chain's CDR3 is CSVEVPATYEQYF. The CDR3, as DNA: TGCAGCGTTGAGGTCCCCGCGACCTACGAGCAGTACTTC.

In this sample, this clone is medium-sized (0.01 to 0.1%). The chain recombines TRBV4-3 with TRBJ2-6; 7 nucleotides align to TRBD1. Germline trimming cut 1 base from V and 4 bases from J; bases unmatched to any gene: 4. The germline V gene encodes CDR1 LGHNA and CDR2 YSLEER. The CDR3 extends over 16 amino acids. CDR3 sequence: CASSQAQGTGANVLTF. In DNA form, the CDR3 reads TGCGCCAGCAGCCAAGCACAGGGGACAGGGGCCAACGTCCTGACTTTC.

This clone was seen a single time. The chain employs TRBV7-9 and TRBJ2-5, with D possibly matching TRBD2 (6 bases). This CDR3 comprises 14 residues. In germline, CDR1 is SEHNR, CDR2 FQNEAQ (reference sequence). Trimming shortened V by 2 bases and J by 5 bases, and 12 bases separated the two germline ends. The CDR3, as DNA: TGTGCCAGCAGCTTAACGGGAGAACTGGAGACCCAGTACTTC. It codes for CASSLTGELETQYF.

The V and J genes are TRBV28 and TRBJ2-7, with 9 bases lining up with TRBD2. The length of the CDR3 is 13 residues. Germline V gives CDR1 MDHEN, CDR2 SYDVKM. Losses at the gene ends were 6 bases for V and 5 bases for J; bases not matched to a gene: 5. In DNA, the CDR3 is TGTGCCAGCAGACCGACTAGCGGTCACGAGCAGTACTTC. Residues: CASRPTSGHEQYF.

The CDR3 spells CASSLQGVGELFF. CDR3 bases: TGTGCCAGCAGTTTACAGGGGGTCGGGGAGCTGTTTTTT. The rearrangement joins TRBV27 to TRBJ2-2, with 7 bases aligning to TRBD1. Germline V lookup: CDR1 MNHEY, CDR2 SMNVEV (reference sequence). After removal of 2 bases from V and 7 bases from J, the junction contained 1 base not matched to a gene. The CDR3 has 13 amino acids.

This clone was detected only a few times. The rearrangement links TRBV11-2 to TRBJ2-7, with D perhaps TRBD1 (6 bases). Deletions cut 5 bases from V and 5 bases from J, with 10 bases between. This CDR3 has 12 amino acids. Looked up from germline, CDR1 is SGHAT and CDR2 is FQNNGV. CDR3 residues: CASSARGDEQYF. CDR3 nucleotide sequence: TGTGCCAGCAGCGCCAGGGGAGACGAGCAGTACTTC.

The rearrangement links TRBV25-1 to TRBJ2-7; the D gene is possibly TRBD1 (6 bases). CDR3 length: 13 residues. Looked up from germline, CDR1 is MGHDK and CDR2 is SYGVNS. V gave up 6 bases and J gave up 5 bases, with 14 bases separating them. The CDR3 nucleotides read TGTGCCAGCAGAACAGGGTCGAGGAACGAGCAGTACTTC. Translated, it gives CASRTGSRNEQYF.

J is TRBJ2-1 and V is TRBV10-1; D not certain. The germline gives CDR1 WNHNN, CDR2 SYGVQD (reference sequence). Trimming took 8 bases from V and 5 from J, leaving 13 bases between them. The CDR3 totals 13 residues. CDR3 in amino acids: CASLELNHNEQFF. The CDR3 DNA follows: TGCGCCAGCCTCGAACTAAACCACAATGAGCAGTTCTTC.